One and the same sample provided the 29 T cell receptor beta chains below, sequenced in a study of T cells in Graves' hyperthyroidism and ophthalmopathy. The source material, RNA transcripts, was used to amplify TCR beta CDR3 regions. An initial round of RT-PCR targeting the TCR CDR3 relied on the HTBI primer set. TCRdb fed the multiplex PCR reads into MiXCR, producing one record per CDR3 protein. Of roughly 99,000 distinct CDR3 sequences listed, 15% to 20% are singletons. The sequenced sample was blood. The receptors originated from a woman in her forties or fifties with Graves' hyperthyroidism.

In this sample, this clonotype turned up many times. The chain recombines TRBV29-1 with TRBJ1-2; D call uncertain. The CDR3 length is 13 residues. Germline CDR1 reads SQVTM; CDR2 reads ANQGSEA. Trimming removed 3 bases at V and 2 bases at J, with 10 bases between. CDR3 nucleotides: TGCAGCGTTGATCCAGAAAAGAACTATGGCTACACCTTC. This translates into CSVDPEKNYGYTF.

This clonotype was recorded a few times. The chain recombines TRBV29-1 with TRBJ2-5; 7 bases are a match to TRBD1. Per the germline V gene, CDR1 is SQVTM and CDR2 is ANQGSEA. The CDR3 length is 12 residues. V was pared by 6 bases and J by 4 bases, with 5 bases of the junction left unmatched. CDR3 nucleotides: TGCAGCGTGGGGGACAGTTTAGAGACCCAGTACTTC. Encoded protein: CSVGDSLETQYF.

This clonotype was observed a few times. The chain joins TRBV7-9 to TRBJ2-1, with D perhaps matching TRBD2 (6 bases). Trimming left V 6 bases short and J 8 bases short, with 20 bases between. This CDR3 comprises 15 residues. Looked up from germline, CDR1 is SEHNR and CDR2 is FQNEAQ (reference sequence). Here the CDR3 DNA reads TGTGCCAGCAGACGCACAGCGGGCATTCTCTATGAGCAGTTCTTC. This encodes CASRRTAGILYEQFF.

This clonotype was recorded many times. The rearrangement links TRBV6-1 to TRBJ2-1; TRBD1 is a possible D gene (5 bases). The length of the CDR3 is 15 residues. Trimming removed 2 bases from V and 8 bases from J, with 16 bases in between. Looked up from germline, CDR1 is MNHNS and CDR2 is SASEGT. The CDR3 DNA reads as TGTGCCAGCAGTGAAAATTCAGGGAAAGTGGATGAGCAGTTCTTC. Its protein is CASSENSGKVDEQFF.

Ten or more counts support this clonotype. The V gene is TRBV5-1, the J gene TRBJ1-2, with D possibly matching TRBD1 (6 bases). The germline CDR1 and CDR2 sequences are SGHRS and YFSETQ. This CDR3 has 15 residues. V was clipped by 4 bases and J by 6 bases, with 19 bases between them. In DNA form, the CDR3 reads TGCGCCAGCAGCGTACATGGGGGGGCGATGGATGGCTACACCTTC. It specifies CASSVHGGAMDGYTF.

This clonotype was seen ten or more times. This CDR3 is CASSYSPGGSGEQYF. DNA for the CDR3: TGTGCCAGCAGTTACTCGCCAGGGGGCTCAGGCGAGCAGTACTTC. V and J are TRBV6-5 and TRBJ2-7; 8 bases agree with TRBD1. The V segment lost 0 bases and the J segment 6 bases; nucleotides outside the gene matches: 7. The CDR3 has 15 residues. The germline V gene encodes CDR1 MNHEY and CDR2 SVGAGI.

This clonotype came up many times. The rearrangement joins TRBV11-2 to TRBJ2-1; D is unresolved. Germline V gives CDR1 SGHAT, CDR2 FQNNGV. Trimming stripped 0 bases from V and 9 bases from J, with 12 bases between. The CDR3 contains 14 residues. CDR3 bases: TGTGCCAGCAGCTTAGATAACCTCCCGGGTGAGCAGTTCTTC. Amino acids: CASSLDNLPGEQFF. Using reference TRBV11-2 and TRBJ2-1 for the parts outside the CDR3, the full variable domain is EAGVAQSPRYKIIEKRQSVAFWCNPISGHATLYWYQQILGQGPKLLIQFQNNGVVDDSQLPKDRFSAERLKGVDSTLKIQPAKLEDSAVYLCASSLDNLPGEQFFGPGTRLTVL.

Many counts were recorded for this clonotype. V and J are TRBV24-1 and TRBJ2-3; D not certain. CDR1 is KGHDR, CDR2 SFDVKD, per germline. The CDR3 sequence is 13 residues long. V was cut by 7 bases and J by 3 bases, with 10 bases left in between. In nucleotides, the CDR3 is TGTGCCACCAGCGCTCCTCGAACAGATACGCAGTATTTT. Translated, it gives CATSAPRTDTQYF.

This clonotype was seen ten or more times. The chain is built from TRBV5-1 and TRBJ1-1; no reliable D call. There are 14 residues in the CDR3. Per germline, CDR1 SGHRS and CDR2 YFSETQ. V was trimmed by 1 base and J by 6 bases, leaving 13 bases between them. The CDR3 spells CASSLMAGPSEAFF. The CDR3 DNA follows: TGCGCCAGCAGCTTGATGGCCGGCCCTTCTGAAGCTTTCTTT.

This clonotype was seen repeatedly, ten times or more. This sequence joins TRBV7-3 and TRBJ2-5; tentative D call: TRBD2 (6 bases). The V gene's germline CDR1 is SGHTA and CDR2 FQGTGA. Trimming left V 3 bases short and J 3 bases short, with 8 bases between. The CDR3 sequence is 13 residues long. CDR3 bases: TGTGCCAGCAGCTTCCGGGAGAAAGAGACCCAGTACTTC. This gives the protein CASSFREKETQYF.

This clonotype was seen at least ten times. The genes are TRBV20-1 and TRBJ2-7, with D unclear. This CDR3 is built from 14 residues. Trimming took off 3 bases at V and 5 bases at J, with 17 bases between the two ends. Germline CDR1 DFQATT, CDR2 SNEGSKA (reference sequence). This CDR3 reads CSARGGAIRHEQYF. The DNA for the CDR3 is TGCAGTGCTAGGGGTGGCGCTATCCGGCACGAGCAGTACTTC.

This clonotype was seen at least ten times. The rearrangement joins TRBV27 to TRBJ1-5; D call uncertain. V was pared by 4 bases and J by 3 bases, with 13 bases between. The germline V gene has CDR1 MNHEY and CDR2 SMNVEV (reference sequence). The CDR3 is 15 residues long. DNA for the CDR3: TGTGCCAGCAGTTCCCAGTTTAGAGTCAATCAGCCCCAGCATTTT. Its translation is CASSSQFRVNQPQHF.

This clonotype appeared many times. J is TRBJ2-5 and V is TRBV20-1, with 12 bases matching TRBD2. Germline CDR1 and CDR2: DFQATT and SNEGSKA (reference sequence). There are 16 residues in the CDR3. V shed 1 base and J 4 bases; nucleotides not matched to a gene: 7. Written as DNA, the CDR3 is TGCAGTGCTAGAGGGCTAGCGGGAGGGCCGGGAGAGACCCAGTACTTC. Encoded protein: CSARGLAGGPGETQYF.

V usage is TRBV10-1 and J usage is TRBJ2-2; 9 nucleotides agree with TRBD1. Per germline, CDR1 WNHNN and CDR2 SYGVQD (reference sequence). V gave up 4 bases and J gave up 2 bases; unmatched junction bases: 5. The CDR3 runs to 16 residues. CDR3 bases: TGCGCCAGCAGTGGTCAGGGACAGGGAAACACCGGGGAGCTGTTTTTT. This gives the protein CASSGQGQGNTGELFF.

V and J are TRBV11-1 and TRBJ2-1; no firm D call. The V gene lost 4 bases and the J gene lost 2 bases, with 15 bases spanning the gap. The CDR3 has 16 amino acids. Germline values: CDR1 SGHAT, CDR2 FQDESV (reference sequence). In nucleotides, the CDR3 is TGTGCCAGCAGCTCCGGGCTGGGTGGCACCTACAATGAGCAGTTCTTC. It yields the protein CASSSGLGGTYNEQFF.

This chain uses TRBV28 with TRBJ1-2, with TRBD1 matching over 12 bases. After removal of 3 bases from V and 6 bases from J, the junction contained 5 bases not matched to a gene. Germline V gene sequence: CDR1 MDHEN, CDR2 SYDVKM. The CDR3 is made up of 15 amino acids. CDR3 sequence reads: CASSLGTGGANGYTF. CDR3 DNA sequence: TGTGCCAGCAGTTTGGGGACAGGGGGCGCGAATGGCTACACCTTC.

The rearrangement joins TRBV15 to TRBJ2-5; 11 positions agree with TRBD1. The CDR3 is 16 amino acids. In germline, CDR1 is LNHNV, CDR2 YYDKDF (reference sequence). The V segment lost 6 bases and the J segment 4 bases; nucleotides outside the gene matches: 10. The CDR3 reads CATSSGQGVFGETQYF. CDR3 nucleotide sequence: TGTGCCACCAGTTCGGGACAGGGGGTATTCGGAGAGACCCAGTACTTC.

This clonotype was seen at least ten times. The gene calls are TRBV29-1 and TRBJ1-2; the D gene is possibly TRBD1 (5 bases). Trimming pared 3 bases from V and 4 bases from J, leaving 9 bases between. Germline CDR1 reads SQVTM; CDR2 reads ANQGSEA. This CDR3 is built from 12 residues. The CDR3 DNA reads as TGCAGCGTTGATATCGGGGGCTATGGCTACACCTTC. As protein: CSVDIGGYGYTF.

This clonotype was seen many times. The chain links TRBV18 to TRBJ2-3, with 7 bases lining up with TRBD1. This CDR3 region has 14 residues. Germline loops: CDR1 KGHSH, CDR2 LQKENI. Trimming removed 7 bases from V and 3 bases from J; junction bases left unmatched: 7. This chain's CDR3 is CASWGQSTTDTQYF. CDR3 in DNA: TGTGCCAGCTGGGGACAGTCGACAACAGATACGCAGTATTTT.

This clonotype was recorded many times. This rearrangement joins TRBV27 to TRBJ1-4; no reliable D call. Trimming left V 5 bases short and J 7 bases short, with 8 bases between. The V gene's germline CDR1 is MNHEY and CDR2 SMNVEV (reference sequence). The CDR3 covers 12 residues. The CDR3 sequence: CASSRPSEKLFF. CDR3 DNA sequence: TGTGCCAGCAGTCGGCCGAGTGAAAAACTGTTTTTT. The full variable domain, its missing parts supplied by reference TRBV27 and TRBJ1-4, is EAQVTQNPRYLITVTGKKLTVTCSQNMNHEYMSWYRQDPGLGLRQIYYSMNVEVTDKGDVPEGYKVSRKEKRNFPLILESPSPNQTSLYFCASSRPSEKLFFGSGTQLSVL.

The table lists this clonotype with many counts. The chain has TRBV6-5 and TRBJ2-5; TRBD2 aligns across 12 bases. V lost 2 bases, J lost 4 bases, and 2 bases stayed unmatched. The CDR3 is 15 amino acids. Germline CDR1 reads MNHEY; CDR2 reads SVGAGI. CDR3 loop: CASSYGGLAGETQYF. CDR3 DNA sequence: TGTGCCAGCAGTTACGGGGGACTAGCGGGAGAGACCCAGTACTTC.

The rearrangement links TRBV28 to TRBJ2-3; D possibly corresponds to TRBD1 (5 bases). Looked up from germline, CDR1 is MDHEN and CDR2 is SYDVKM. CDR3 length: 14 amino acids. The ends were cut back, 7 bases at V and 6 bases at J, with 17 bases in the middle. The CDR3: CASTSMGRSDTQYF. The DNA for the CDR3 is TGTGCCAGCACCTCCATGGGGCGGTCGGATACGCAGTATTTT.

This clonotype has at least ten counts. A single base separates this from a much larger clone, so it may be a read error. This CDR3 is CSARTPLRSKSNQPQHF. Here the CDR3 DNA reads TGCAGTGCTAGAACCCCCCTCCGTTCGAAGAGCAATCAGCCCCAGCATTTT. The chain has TRBV20-1 and TRBJ1-5; D not certain. This CDR3 is 17 amino acids long. V gave up 2 bases and J gave up 1 base, with 18 bases separating them. From germline, CDR1 is DFQATT and CDR2 SNEGSKA (reference sequence).

This clonotype was seen only a few times. The rearrangement uses TRBV7-6 and TRBJ2-7; 7 bases match TRBD1. After removal of 6 bases from V and 4 bases from J, the junction contained 12 bases not matched to a gene. Germline lookup yields CDR1 SGHVS and CDR2 FNYEAQ. This CDR3 has 15 amino acids. This chain's CDR3 is CASSQTGERGYEQYF. The CDR3 nucleotides read TGTGCCAGCAGTCAAACAGGGGAGAGGGGATACGAGCAGTACTTC.

This clonotype was counted at least ten times. This chain joins TRBV7-9 and TRBJ1-4; 9 bases are shared with TRBD1. V lost 5 bases to trimming and J lost 3 bases; unmatched junction nucleotides: 4. The CDR3 sequence is 15 residues long. Per germline, CDR1 SEHNR and CDR2 FQNEAQ (reference sequence). Here the CDR3 DNA reads TGTGCCAGCAGCCCCTGGACAGGGGCTAATGAAAAACTGTTTTTT. Translating it yields CASSPWTGANEKLFF.

This clonotype showed up many times. This chain links TRBV18 with TRBJ2-1; 13 bases align to TRBD2. The ends lost 4 bases at V and 8 bases at J; junction bases unmatched: 8. Germline V lookup: CDR1 KGHSH, CDR2 LQKENI. This CDR3 has 16 amino acids. The CDR3 spells CASSLVGTSGNHEQFF. The CDR3 bases are TGTGCCAGCTCACTCGTCGGGACTAGCGGGAACCATGAGCAGTTCTTC.

This clonotype was seen at least ten times. The rearrangement links TRBV6-1 to TRBJ2-3; 11 bases are a match to TRBD2. The CDR3 covers 16 residues. After removal of 3 bases from V and 8 bases from J, the junction contained 10 bases not matched to a gene. The germline V gene has CDR1 MNHNS and CDR2 SASEGT. The CDR3 spells CASSDPGLADPGTQYF. The CDR3 nucleotides are TGTGCCAGCAGTGATCCGGGACTAGCGGATCCTGGTACGCAGTATTTT.

The V gene is TRBV27, the J gene TRBJ1-1; 7 nucleotides line up with TRBD1. The germline V gene has CDR1 MNHEY and CDR2 SMNVEV (reference sequence). This CDR3 contains 19 residues. J gave up 4 bases and V 2 bases, and 19 bases lay outside the gene matches. CDR3 bases: TGTGCCAGCAGTTTAAGTGAGGGGGCGGTTAGACAGGCCCTCACTGAAGCTTTCTTT. This sequence encodes CASSLSEGAVRQALTEAFF.

This clonotype was seen many times. The chain has TRBV7-6 and TRBJ2-2, with D unclear. This CDR3 has 14 residues. From germline, CDR1 is SGHVS and CDR2 FNYEAQ. The V gene lost 2 bases and the J gene lost 6 bases, with 10 bases spanning the gap. The CDR3 spells CASSLTATSGELFF. CDR3 DNA sequence: TGTGCCAGCAGCTTAACGGCTACGTCCGGGGAGCTGTTTTTT.